The 17 T cell receptor beta chains below all came from one sample that was sequenced in a study of T cell responses to AZD1222 COVID-19 vaccine. The method was immunoSEQ multiplex PCR; TCRdb's version includes in-frame clones alone and lacks a portion of them. The sample has about 140,000 clones; 75% to 95% are singletons. The sequenced sample was peripheral blood, obtained on day 0 of AZD1222 vaccination. Receptor source: an adult in good health.

The rearrangement joins TRBV28 to TRBJ2-3; D ambiguous. V dropped 2 bases and J dropped 4 bases, with 13 bases sitting between them. This CDR3 is built from 15 residues. The V gene's germline CDR1 is MDHEN and CDR2 SYDVKM. CDR3 residues: CASSLGFGTADTQYF. CDR3 nucleotides: TGTGCCAGCAGTTTAGGTTTCGGCACTGCAGATACGCAGTATTTT.

The chain employs TRBV28 and TRBJ1-2; TRBD1 agrees at 9 bases. Looked up from germline, CDR1 is MDHEN and CDR2 is SYDVKM. The CDR3 is 13 residues long. The V and J ends lost 2 bases and 8 bases, in that order; junction bases with no gene match: 3. The CDR3 is CASSLPGQGGYTF. CDR3 DNA sequence: TGTGCCAGCAGTTTACCCGGACAGGGGGGCTACACCTTC.

The CDR3 spells CASRPDRAHSPLHF. DNA of the CDR3: TGTGCCAGCAGACCCGACAGGGCCCATTCACCCCTCCACTTT. The V and J genes are TRBV14 and TRBJ1-6, with 7 positions matching TRBD1. The CDR3 has 14 residues. V gave up 6 bases and J gave up 8 bases; unmatched junction bases: 7. The V gene's germline CDR1 is SGHDN and CDR2 FVKESK.

DNA for the CDR3: TGTGCCAGCAGCCCGGGGACAAACTCACCCCTCCACTTT. Amino acid sequence: CASSPGTNSPLHF. The V gene is TRBV5-4, the J gene TRBJ1-6, with D perhaps matching TRBD1 (6 bases). The CDR3 runs to 13 residues. Per the germline V gene, CDR1 is SGHNT and CDR2 is YYREEE (reference sequence). The germline V and J ends were trimmed by 4 bases and 10 bases, with 12 bases remaining between them. Supplemented by reference TRBV5-4 and TRBJ1-6, the full variable domain reads ETGVTQSPTHLIKTRGQQVTLRCSSQSGHNTVSWYQQALGQGPQFIFQYYREEENGRGNFPPRFSGLQFPNYSSELNVNALELDDSALYLCASSPGTNSPLHFGNGTRLTVT.

The table lists this clone with a count of one. This chain uses TRBV4-3 with TRBJ1-1; unclear D gene. The germline CDR1 and CDR2 sequences are LGHNA and YSLEER. V was trimmed by 0 bases and J by 1 base, leaving 6 bases between them. This CDR3 contains 14 residues. CDR3 nucleotides: TGCGCCAGCAGCCAAGATCTAGGGAACACTGAAGCTTTCTTT. As protein: CASSQDLGNTEAFF.

The chain recombines TRBV4-1 with TRBJ2-3; no definite D call. V was pared by 2 bases and J by 6 bases, with 12 bases between. The germline V gene has CDR1 MGHRA and CDR2 YSYEKL. The CDR3 contains 14 residues. The DNA for the CDR3 is TGCGCCAGCAGCCAATTTACGGCCGGGGATACGCAGTATTTT. It translates to CASSQFTAGDTQYF.

CDR3 DNA sequence: TGTGCCTTATCGACTAGCGGGATCTACAATGAGCAGTTCTTC. It codes for CALSTSGIYNEQFF. The V gene is TRBV28, the J gene TRBJ2-1, with TRBD2 identical over 11 bases. CDR1 MDHEN and CDR2 SYDVKM come from the germline V gene. The CDR3 runs 14 residues. V trimming: 11 bases; J trimming: 3 bases; junction bases outside the gene matches: 6.

The rearrangement links TRBV9 to TRBJ2-3, with a weak D call TRBD2 (5 bases). Germline-derived CDR1 and CDR2 are SGDLS and YYNGEE. The CDR3 loop spans 14 amino acids. Trimming removed 4 bases at V and 5 bases at J, with 14 bases between. Here the CDR3 DNA reads TGTGCCAGCAGCCCGGGCCCCGGGAAAGATACGCAGTATTTT. This translates into CASSPGPGKDTQYF.

J is TRBJ2-7 and V is TRBV9; possible D gene TRBD2, 7 bases. The CDR3 has 15 residues. Germline V lookup: CDR1 SGDLS, CDR2 YYNGEE. Trimming removed 2 bases from V and 2 bases from J, with 14 bases in between. The CDR3 region has the DNA TGTGCCAGCAGCGTGTCCGGGGGGCCGACCTACGAGCAGTACTTC. This codes for CASSVSGGPTYEQYF.

The V and J genes are TRBV28 and TRBJ1-2; no firm D call. Per the germline V gene, CDR1 is MDHEN and CDR2 is SYDVKM. Trimming took 7 bases from V and 2 from J, leaving 5 bases between them. This CDR3 is 11 amino acids long. For the CDR3, the DNA is TGTGCCAGCACCGGAAACTATGGCTACACCTTC. Amino acid sequence: CASTGNYGYTF.

The chain couples TRBV6-5 to TRBJ1-4; no reliable D call. V was pared by 2 bases and J by 8 bases, with 9 bases between. This CDR3 contains 13 residues. Germline-derived CDR1 and CDR2 are MNHEY and SVGAGI. The CDR3 DNA follows: TGTGCCAGCAGTTACGTACGGGAGGAAAAACTGTTTTTT. Its protein is CASSYVREEKLFF.

The J gene is TRBJ1-2, the V gene TRBV3-1 (or the pseudogene TRBV3-2); D perhaps matches TRBD1 (5 bases). The germline CDR1 and CDR2 sequences are LGHDT and YNNKEL (reference sequence). The V end was cut by 3 bases, the J end by 5 bases, with 10 bases between. There are 13 residues in the CDR3. This CDR3 is CASSHPREYGYTF. As DNA, the CDR3 is TGTGCCAGCAGCCACCCCAGGGAGTATGGCTACACCTTC.

The chain employs TRBV7-9 and TRBJ1-5; D unclear. This CDR3 region has 12 residues. The V gene lost 4 bases and the J gene lost 7 bases, with 8 bases spanning the gap. CDR1 SEHNR and CDR2 FQNEAQ come from the germline V gene (reference sequence). The chain's CDR3 is CASSSQVQPQHF. The CDR3 DNA reads as TGTGCCAGCAGCTCCCAAGTCCAGCCCCAGCATTTT.

This clone was recorded a few times. V and J are TRBV9 and TRBJ2-2; weak D call: TRBD2 (6 bases). The V gene's germline CDR1 is SGDLS and CDR2 YYNGEE. The CDR3 consists of 17 residues. V gave up 3 bases and J gave up 0 bases, with 15 bases separating them. The CDR3 DNA reads as TGTGCCAGCAGCGACGGGGGAGCAGCTACGAACACCGGGGAGCTGTTTTTT. Translating gives CASSDGGAATNTGELFF.

In this sample, this clone turned up once. This chain uses TRBV4-1 with TRBJ1-5, with D uncertain. CDR1 and CDR2 from the germline V gene are MGHRA and YSYEKL. The CDR3 is made up of 13 amino acids. The V and J ends lost 3 bases and 6 bases respectively, with 9 bases between them. This chain's CDR3 is CASSQPGAQPQHF. CDR3 bases: TGCGCCAGCAGCCAGCCGGGAGCTCAGCCCCAGCATTTT.

Concerning this clone: This specimen includes other DNA sequences encoding the same CDR3. The chain joins TRBV5-1 to TRBJ1-4, with D uncertain. This CDR3 contains 15 residues. Germline-derived CDR1 and CDR2 are SGHRS and YFSETQ. V gave up 0 bases and J gave up 8 bases, with 14 bases separating them. CDR3 loop: CASSLAGTLGEKLFF. CDR3 coding DNA: TGCGCCAGCAGCTTGGCCGGTACCCTCGGGGAAAAACTGTTTTTT.

The J gene is TRBJ2-1, the V gene TRBV6-4; 8 bases are a match to TRBD2. The trim removed 6 bases at V and 8 bases at J, leaving 12 bases unmatched. CDR1 and CDR2 (germline): MRHNA, SNTAGT. The CDR3 is 15 amino acids. The CDR3 reads CASSPASGSGYEQFF. The CDR3 nucleotides are TGTGCCAGCAGCCCCGCCAGCGGGAGTGGGTATGAGCAGTTCTTC.